The T cell receptor (beta chain) under discussion was sequenced for a study of identical twins. TCRdb reanalysed the 5' RACE reads using MiXCR and keeps one entry per CDR3 protein. This sample has 700,000 or so distinct CDR3 sequences, with 21% found just once. The V end was cut by 4 bases, the J end by 9 bases, with 16 bases between. Germline V gives CDR1 ENHRY, CDR2 SYGVKD. The CDR3 runs to 15 residues. This clonotype was seen a few times. The same data also went into a second study, on T cells expressing NK-cell markers.

The TCR comes from a woman between 18 and 29 years old in good health. Sequences were obtained from PBMCs. The chain recombines TRBV10-3 with TRBJ1-6, with D possibly matching TRBD1 (6 bases). The CDR3 bases are TGTGCCATCAGTGGGCAAGCTGGACAGACTTCACCCCTCCACTTT. Translating gives CAISGQAGQTSPLHF.